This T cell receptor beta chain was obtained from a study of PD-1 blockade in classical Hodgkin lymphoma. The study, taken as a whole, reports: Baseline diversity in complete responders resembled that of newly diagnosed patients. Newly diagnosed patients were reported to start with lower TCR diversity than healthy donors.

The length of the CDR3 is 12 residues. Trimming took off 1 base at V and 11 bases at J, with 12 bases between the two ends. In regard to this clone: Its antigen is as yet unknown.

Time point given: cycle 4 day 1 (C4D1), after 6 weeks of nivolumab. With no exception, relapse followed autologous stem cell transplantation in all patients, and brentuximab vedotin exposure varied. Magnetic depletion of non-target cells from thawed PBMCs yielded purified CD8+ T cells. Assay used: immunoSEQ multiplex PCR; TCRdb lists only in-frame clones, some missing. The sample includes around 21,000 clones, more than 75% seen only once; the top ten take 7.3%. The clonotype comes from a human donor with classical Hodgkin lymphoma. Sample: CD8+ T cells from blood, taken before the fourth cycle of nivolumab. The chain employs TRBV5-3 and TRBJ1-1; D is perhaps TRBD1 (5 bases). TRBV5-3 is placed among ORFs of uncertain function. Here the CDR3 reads CARSLRRGRAFF. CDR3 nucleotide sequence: TGTGCCAGAAGCTTGAGGAGGGGACGGGCTTTCTTT.